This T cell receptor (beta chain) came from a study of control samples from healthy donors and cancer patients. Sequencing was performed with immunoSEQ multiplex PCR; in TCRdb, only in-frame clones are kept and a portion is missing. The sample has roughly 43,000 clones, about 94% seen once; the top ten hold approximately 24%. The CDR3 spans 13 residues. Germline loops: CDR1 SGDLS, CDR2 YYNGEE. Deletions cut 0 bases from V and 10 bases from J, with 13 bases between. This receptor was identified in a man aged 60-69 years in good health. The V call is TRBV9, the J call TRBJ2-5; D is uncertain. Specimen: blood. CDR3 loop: CASSVGELADQYF. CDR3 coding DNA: TGTGCCAGCAGCGTAGGGGAACTGGCGGACCAGTACTTC.